The 20 T cell receptor beta chains below come from one sample, sequenced in a study of blood T cell repertoires in COVID-19. Assay: immunoSEQ multiplex PCR; the TCRdb copy retains only in-frame clones and omits some. The data hold 210,000 or so clones, with about 91% observed a single time. Specimen: peripheral blood. The receptor source for this set is a man aged 18-30 years with active or convalescent COVID-19.

The J gene is TRBJ1-2, the V gene TRBV9; possibly TRBD1 for D (5 bases). CDR3 length equals 15 residues. V was pared by 0 bases and J by 8 bases, with 17 bases between. Per the germline V gene, CDR1 is SGDLS and CDR2 is YYNGEE. CDR3 sequence: CASSVEVGTGRGYTF. The CDR3 DNA sequence: TGTGCCAGCAGCGTAGAGGTGGGAACAGGTCGCGGCTACACCTTC.

The chain combines TRBV3-1 (or the pseudogene TRBV3-2) with TRBJ1-2, with a possible D match to TRBD1 (6 bases). Germline assignment: CDR1 LGHDT and CDR2 YNNKEL (reference sequence). This CDR3 has 14 amino acids. Deletions cut 4 bases from V and 4 bases from J, with 13 bases between. The CDR3 sequence: CASSLQGSAYGYTF. The CDR3 nucleotides read TGTGCCAGCAGCCTACAGGGTTCTGCCTATGGCTACACCTTC.

The genes are TRBV15 and TRBJ2-2; the D gene is possibly TRBD1 (5 bases). V lost 7 bases to trimming and J lost 7 bases, with 13 bases between them. The CDR3 is made up of 13 amino acids. CDR1 and CDR2 (germline): LNHNV, YYDKDF (reference sequence). The CDR3 nucleotides are TGTGCCACCACCCCGCAGGGCAGCGGGGAGCTGTTTTTT. It specifies CATTPQGSGELFF.

The chain joins TRBV19 to TRBJ2-5; 9 positions agree with TRBD2. V was clipped by 4 bases and J by 2 bases; unmatched bases: 2. The CDR3 consists of 14 residues. Germline V gene data show CDR1 as LNHDA and CDR2 as SQIVND (reference sequence). CDR3 residues: CASSSGRGQETQYF. Here the CDR3 DNA reads TGTGCCAGTAGTAGCGGGAGGGGTCAAGAGACCCAGTACTTC.

The chain uses TRBV9 and TRBJ1-5; D not certain. This CDR3 is 13 amino acids long. CDR1 is SGDLS and CDR2 is YYNGEE in the germline V gene. Trimming removed 0 bases from V and 5 bases from J, with 6 bases in between. The CDR3 loop is CASSVEADQPQHF. CDR3 in DNA: TGTGCCAGCAGCGTAGAGGCGGATCAGCCCCAGCATTTT.

The rearrangement joins TRBV6-1 to TRBJ2-1; 7 positions match TRBD2. The CDR3 sequence is 16 residues long. J was trimmed by 0 bases and V by 4 bases; bases with no gene match: 6. In germline, CDR1 is MNHNS, CDR2 SASEGT. The CDR3 DNA reads as TGTGCCAGCAGTGGGTTCGGCGGGAGCTCCTACAATGAGCAGTTCTTC. It is translated as CASSGFGGSSYNEQFF.

The V and J genes are TRBV27 and TRBJ2-5, with D perhaps matching TRBD1 (5 bases). Trimming stripped 0 bases from V and 3 bases from J, with 20 bases between. The CDR3 covers 18 residues. The germline gives CDR1 MNHEY, CDR2 SMNVEV (reference sequence). CDR3 nucleotides: TGTGCCAGCAGTTTATCCCGCCTAGGGGCACACACAGAAGAGACCCAGTACTTC. Translated: CASSLSRLGAHTEETQYF.

The rearrangement uses TRBV28 and TRBJ1-1; 7 bases fit TRBD1. This CDR3 region has 14 residues. Germline V CDR1 and CDR2: MDHEN, SYDVKM. With 5 bases clipped from V and 1 base from J, the junction kept 4 bases outside the gene matches. Here the CDR3 DNA reads TGTGCCAGCAGTCCAGGGGGGCGGAACACTGAAGCTTTCTTT. This sequence encodes CASSPGGRNTEAFF.

The chain carries TRBV5-4 and TRBJ1-6, with D hard to call. The CDR3 consists of 14 residues. Trimming removed 4 bases at V and 7 bases at J, with 12 bases between. The germline V gene encodes CDR1 SGHNT and CDR2 YYREEE (reference sequence). This CDR3 reads CASSPPDGNSPLHF. CDR3 coding DNA: TGTGCCAGCAGCCCGCCAGACGGGAATTCACCCCTCCACTTT.

The chain is built from TRBV23-1 and TRBJ2-7; weak D call: TRBD1 (6 bases). TRBV23-1 is given ORF status, its function remaining uncertain. The V end was cut by 2 bases, the J end by 0 bases, with 26 bases between. This CDR3 is built from 20 residues. DNA for the CDR3: TGCGCCAGCAGTCAACCCCCAGGTGCCGGGACATCCGATTCCTCCTACGAGCAGTACTTC. Protein: CASSQPPGAGTSDSSYEQYF.

The chain uses TRBV6-2 or TRBV6-3 and TRBJ1-4; TRBD1 is a possible D gene (6 bases). The germline V and J ends were trimmed by 4 bases and 0 bases, with 21 bases remaining between them. The CDR3 totals 19 residues. Germline-derived CDR1 and CDR2 are MNHEY and SVGEGT. CDR3 amino acids: CASSLVFPGQFSTNEKLFF. DNA of the CDR3: TGTGCCAGCAGTTTGGTTTTTCCCGGACAGTTCTCAACTAATGAAAAACTGTTTTTT.

CDR3 coding DNA: TGTGCCAGCAGTCGCCGCGGGGAGAATTCACCCCTCCACTTT. This gives the protein CASSRRGENSPLHF. The chain employs TRBV6-2 or TRBV6-3 and TRBJ1-6; D is undetermined. V was clipped by 5 bases and J by 7 bases, with 12 bases between them. The CDR3 is 14 residues long. Germline values: CDR1 MNHEY, CDR2 SVGEGT.

V gene TRBV2 combines with J gene TRBJ2-2; TRBD2 matches 14 bases. The CDR3 extends over 16 amino acids. From germline, CDR1 is SNHLY and CDR2 FYNNEI. V lost 4 bases, J lost 9 bases, and 7 bases stayed unmatched. The CDR3, as DNA: TGTGCCAGCAGTGGGACTAGCGGGGGGACCGGAAGGGAGCTGTTTTTT. Protein sequence: CASSGTSGGTGRELFF.

The chain links TRBV19 to TRBJ1-2, with 8 bases identical to TRBD1. The CDR3 length is 14 residues. V dropped 6 bases and J dropped 1; count of bases not matched to a gene: 4. Germline V CDR1 and CDR2: LNHDA, SQIVND (reference sequence). This chain's CDR3 is CASRAGGSNYGYTF. The CDR3 DNA follows: TGTGCCAGTAGAGCAGGGGGCAGTAACTATGGCTACACCTTC.

The gene calls are TRBV28 and TRBJ2-1, with a weak D call TRBD1 (6 bases). Germline V lookup: CDR1 MDHEN, CDR2 SYDVKM. V was trimmed by 5 bases and J by 1 base, leaving 9 bases between them. There are 14 residues in the CDR3. The CDR3 DNA is TGTGCCAGCAGTCACAGGGTATCCTACAATGAGCAGTTCTTC. Its protein is CASSHRVSYNEQFF.

V and J are TRBV19 and TRBJ2-1; 8 bases align to TRBD1. Germline V gene data show CDR1 as LNHDA and CDR2 as SQIVND (reference sequence). Trimming cost V 4 bases and J 8 bases; bases outside gene matches: 4. CDR3 length: 13 residues. CDR3 coding DNA: TGTGCCAGTAGTACAGGGACAGGCTATGAGCAGTTCTTC. Its protein is CASSTGTGYEQFF.

This clone was seen a handful of times. The chain recombines TRBV5-1 with TRBJ2-3; D may be TRBD2 (5 bases). Germline CDR1 reads SGHRS; CDR2 reads YFSETQ. V was trimmed by 0 bases and J by 4 bases, leaving 9 bases between them. This CDR3 spans 14 amino acids. CDR3 DNA: TGCGCCAGCAGCTTGGAACTAGAAGCAGATACGCAGTATTTT. This gives the protein CASSLELEADTQYF.

The chain is built from TRBV5-1 and TRBJ2-1, with a weak D call TRBD2 (8 bases). The CDR3 runs 19 residues. Trimming shortened V by 4 bases and J by 8 bases, and 31 bases separated the two germline ends. CDR1 and CDR2 from the germline V gene are SGHRS and YFSETQ. The CDR3 region is CASSGGGGTAPQKGHEQFF. The CDR3 DNA reads TGCGCCAGCAGCGGGGGCGGGGGGACAGCCCCACAAAAGGGACATGAGCAGTTCTTC.

This clone was recorded once. This chain joins TRBV19 and TRBJ1-4; TRBD1 agrees at 7 bases. The germline gives CDR1 LNHDA, CDR2 SQIVND (reference sequence). The CDR3 runs 16 residues. Germline trimming cut 3 bases from V and 3 bases from J; bases unmatched to any gene: 7. CDR3 in DNA: TGTGCCAGTAGTATGGGCACAGGGGTGGCTAATGAAAAACTGTTTTTT. Its protein product is CASSMGTGVANEKLFF.

The rearrangement uses TRBV5-4 and TRBJ2-2; the D is unclear. The CDR3 sequence is 15 residues long. Germline V CDR1 and CDR2: SGHNT, YYREEE (reference sequence). V was clipped by 0 bases and J by 0 bases, with 6 bases between them. The CDR3 here is CASSLEQPNTGELFF. CDR3 in DNA: TGTGCCAGCAGCTTGGAACAGCCGAACACCGGGGAGCTGTTTTTT.